This TCR beta chain was obtained from a study of neurological immune-mediated disorders (dated by TCRdb to about 2019). At the level of the whole study: Among the approximately 35 multiple sclerosis patients, relapsing-remitting MS was present in some 30 and secondary progressive MS was present in 3. The study compared peripheral blood TCR-beta repertoires of HTLV-I-associated myelopathy (HAM/TSP) patients, multiple sclerosis patients and healthy controls using UMI-based sequencing. Longitudinal samples, technical triplicates and paired sorted CD4+ and CD8+ T-cell subsets, alongside PBMC samples, were included among the roughly 96 TCR-beta libraries. Of the approximately 68 subjects in the cohort, around 15 were HAM/TSP patients, about 34 were multiple sclerosis patients, and 20 were healthy controls.

For the sorted-subset TCR libraries, the starting material was over 750,000 sorted CD4+ or CD8+ T cells. Multiple sclerosis patients were enrolled in a US clinical protocol under which disease progression was evaluated by magnetic resonance imaging. PBMCs were separated from peripheral blood using Ficoll-Hypaque density gradient centrifugation and then cryopreserved in liquid nitrogen. The study also sequenced paired sorted CD4+ and CD8+ subsets from healthy controls, HAM/TSP patients and MS patients. From the germline V gene, CDR1 is ENHRY and CDR2 is SYGVKD. Compared with germline, V lacks 3 bases and J lacks 0 bases; bases without a gene match: 10. Measured from the cysteine to the phenylalanine, the CDR3 is 19 residues long. Just the 57-base CDR3 DNA is kept, in frame starting at base 1. General study outcomes and caveats: In phylogenetic analysis, the repertoires of 18 of 34 MS patients grouped into a cluster of related CDR3 sequences, which suggests a possible signature at the repertoire level. No identical CDR3 amino acid sequences were found to be shared among expanded clones across subjects, suggesting that TCR-beta repertoires were private in all groups. The MS cluster showed no association with clinical or MRI features, and the authors stated that larger cohorts are needed. TCR clonal expansion was greatest in HAM/TSP patients and smallest in MS patients, who ranked below even healthy controls.

This clonotype was counted ten times or more. Its antigen is still unknown. No base quality information exists; no much larger clone differs at one position. cDNA was synthesized by template-switch 5'RACE using a primer with a 10-nucleotide random unique molecular identifier that tagged each TCR transcript. Over 200 million TCR-beta sequences, covering 15-18 subjects, were produced in each sequencing run. Total RNA was extracted with the RNeasy kit. Using the KAPA Real-time Library Amplification kit, TCR-beta VDJ regions were amplified with primers for the TCR constant region and the 5'RACE anchor. Sample indexes and Illumina adaptors were added in a first PCR, after which library yield was increased in a second PCR. The roughly 650 bp TCR product was size-selected on a 2% E-gel SizeSelection system after Ampure bead purification. Before pooling, library quality was assessed on a Bioanalyzer, concentration was determined with Qubit, and library quantification was performed with the Kapa Library Quantification kit. Libraries were sequenced paired-end 2 x 150 bp on an Illumina HiSeq 2500. To increase sequence diversity, about 25-31% phiX was spiked into each library pool. In the paper's pipeline: The quality-filtered reads were processed with the UMI-based MiGEC pipeline, whose error correction step removed more than 85% of the raw TCR sequences. IMGT germline references were used for alignment of VDJ genes, and clonotypes were defined by a unique CDR3 amino acid sequence together with V-J genes. Clonal expansion, Shannon diversity, and CDR3 relatedness (CalcPairwiseDistances, ClusterSamples) were evaluated with VDJtools, and phylogenetic trees were built with CLCbio workbench. Using coefficient-of-variation modelling across technical triplicates, the study counted a clone as expanded if it had at least 8 unique UMIs. TCRdb took the public reads, trimmed them with fastp at Q25, ran MiXCR for clone calling and kept in-frame beta chains. Rows are combined by CDR3 protein, so each entry shows the most common genes and DNA. TCRdb, rather than the study authors, made the V and J calls. Across this sample there are about 21,000 distinct CDR3 sequences, with around a sixth seen only once. The top ten constitute 6% to 8% of the sample.

The chain is assembled from TRBV10-3 and TRBJ2-1; TRBD2 matches 11 bases in the middle. Source material: CD8+ T cells from blood. This TCR came from a young woman with multiple sclerosis. The sequenced DNA is TGTGCCATCAGTGAATCCGGGACTAGCGGAGAGAGCTCCTACAATGAGCAGTTCTTC. It specifies CAISESGTSGESSYNEQFF.